The T cell receptor (beta chain) described here comes from a study of blood T cell repertoires in COVID-19 (dated by TCRdb to the early 2020s). Study-level background: Samples from collaborators originated in the United States, Italy and Spain and spanned both the acute and convalescent phases of COVID-19. The repertoires were released in a freely available public database intended as a resource for research on the immune response to SARS-CoV-2. Nearly every sample came with metadata listing a de-identified subject ID, COVID-19 status, age in years and sex. The material from the prospective study consisted of cDNA or gDNA derived from T cells, B-cell-depleted T cells, or PBMCs. Where available, HLA class I and class II types were obtained from metadata supplied by the sample provider rather than from assay-based typing. Deeply sampled blood TCRbeta repertoires from subjects exposed to, actively infected with, or recovered from COVID-19 were included in the dataset. Samples came from the ongoing ImmuneRACE study (first 160 participants) plus 1,254 subjects from 6 global collaborators. What the study reported, not specific to this receptor: The amount of clinical and demographic metadata varied by source and participant and was provided uncurated.

TCRbeta CDR3 regions were amplified from genomic DNA by means of the immunoSEQ Assay, a bias-controlled multiplex PCR. Turning to the authors' computational methods: Within the assay, amplification of reference gene primers was used to estimate how many nucleated cells each sample contained. Sequence reads were collapsed and filtered to measure the absolute abundance of every unique TCRbeta CDR3 rearrangement. For each sample, productive Simpson clonality was calculated as the square root of Simpson's diversity index over productive rearrangements. What TCRdb holds here is the immuneACCESS table cut down to in-frame rearrangements. Part of the clones is not present; checked against another copy, under half of the missing clones reflect an unresolved V gene, and the others are unexplained. That table supplies the V and J calls and clone size; D and trimming were determined from the DNA. In all, the sample holds over 200,000 clones, and around 80% of those were seen once. The top ten constitute approximately 5.3% of the sample.

The CDR3 covers 16 residues, taking in both the cysteine and the phenylalanine. Solely the CDR3 DNA is kept, with 48 bases framed from the first base. The CDR1 and CDR2 encoded by the germline V gene are SGHRS and YFSETQ. Clipping removes 8 bases from V and 2 bases from J, with 11 as the unmatched junction base count. The collaborating institutions used their own protocols to collect whole blood in K2EDTA tubes. For TCRbeta analysis, collaborators shipped samples as frozen whole blood, isolated PBMCs, or DNA extracted from either of those sample types. This clone is a singleton in its sample. The target of this receptor is not known. No much larger clone exists at a distance of one base, and base qualities are not known.

The V and J genes are TRBV5-1 and TRBJ2-2, with TRBD1 identical over 8 junction bases. This TCR was sampled from a human donor in a cohort sampled during active COVID-19. The sequencing input was peripheral blood. The base sequence is TGCGCCAGTCGCAACCCGGGACAGGCAAACACCGGGGAGCTGTTTTTT. Its translation reads: CASRNPGQANTGELFF.